The present TCR beta chain was sequenced within a study of Ad26.COV2.S vaccination and SARS-CoV-2 variants. The treatment is: about 20 received Ad26.COV2.S at low or high dose, single or two shots; several received placebo; per-sample allocation not given. Day 63 following the first vaccine or placebo injection was when the samples were taken. Some clones are missing from TCRdb's copy, which holds only in-frame ones; the method was immunoSEQ multiplex PCR. The sample lists fewer than 400,000 clones; 80% to 90% were seen once. CDR3 length: 15 amino acids. CDR1 is LNHDA and CDR2 is SQIVND in the germline V gene (reference sequence). Study-wide findings and caveats: There was a possibility that the TCR breadth and depth analyses underestimated total T cell responses.

As to this clone: The antigen is not known.

The chain carries TRBV19 and TRBJ2-1; the match to TRBD2 covers 7 bases. The input for sequencing was peripheral blood, taken in a trial of Ad26.COV2.S vaccine versus placebo. The sequence was collected from a person aged 18 to 59 who received the Ad26.COV2.S COVID-19 vaccine or a placebo. As DNA, the CDR3 is TGTGCGACCGGGGGGAGCAGACTCTCCTACAATGAGCAGTTCTTC. Protein: CATGGSRLSYNEQFF.